A selection of T cell receptor beta chains follows, all from one sample in a study of blood T cell repertoires in COVID-19. Profiled with immunoSEQ multiplex PCR; TCRdb holds only in-frame clones, not every one. The sample gives 120,000 or so clones, roughly 90% of which show up once; approximately 8.1% is in the top ten. Sample: peripheral blood. The receptors derive from a man aged 50 to 59 with acute or convalescent COVID-19. CDR3s include the opening cysteine and the closing phenylalanine or tryptophan. D genes are given only for firm matches. For some rows the clone size is stated as once, few or many, or as a class when expanded; others skip it.

abundance,d_gene,j_gene,v_gene,CDR3aa,CDR3nt
-,TRBD1,TRBJ1-6,TRBV27,CASSFVDRDSPLHF,TGTGCCAGCAGTTTTGTGGACAGGGATTCACCCCTCCACTTT
-,TRBD2,TRBJ2-5,TRBV5-1,CASSETSAQETQYF,TGCGCCAGCAGCGAGACTAGCGCACAAGAGACCCAGTACTTC
-,-,TRBJ2-7,TRBV28,CASSLSFSQDEQYF,TGTGCCAGCAGTTTATCGTTCTCCCAGGACGAGCAGTACTTC
few,TRBD1,TRBJ1-5,TRBV19,CASRPSMDRDNQPQHF,TGTGCCAGTAGGCCGTCAATGGACAGGGACAATCAGCCCCAGCATTTT
once,TRBD1,TRBJ1-2,TRBV10-3,CAIRTGTGSGYTF,TGTGCCATCAGGACAGGGACTGGAAGTGGCTACACCTTC
-,-,TRBJ2-2,TRBV5-6,CASSGALRLNTGELFF,TGTGCCAGCAGCGGGGCTTTGAGGCTGAACACCGGGGAGCTGTTTTTT
-,TRBD2,TRBJ2-1,TRBV4-2,CASSQRGLAGGPSYNEQFF,TGTGCCAGCAGCCAAAGGGGGCTAGCGGGAGGACCCTCCTACAATGAGCAGTTCTTC
-,TRBD2,TRBJ2-7,TRBV27,CASSLKASGSYEQYF,TGTGCCAGCAGTTTAAAGGCTAGCGGGAGTTACGAGCAGTACTTC
few,-,TRBJ1-5,TRBV5-1,CASSLEAGNNQPQHF,TGCGCCAGCAGCTTGGAAGCGGGGAACAATCAGCCCCAGCATTTT
-,TRBD1,TRBJ2-3,TRBV18,CASSPTGGVDTQYF,TGTGCCAGCTCCCCGACAGGGGGCGTAGATACGCAGTATTTT
-,TRBD1,TRBJ1-2,TRBV27,CASSLVIGTGVVGYTF,TGTGCCAGCAGTTTAGTTATCGGGACAGGGGTGGTTGGCTACACCTTC
once,TRBD1,TRBJ1-2,TRBV18,CASSPRQGANDHGYTF,TGTGCCAGCTCACCCCGACAGGGGGCTAATGATCATGGCTACACCTTC
-,TRBD1,TRBJ1-2,TRBV4-2,CASRRQGTNYGYTF,TGTGCCAGCAGAAGACAGGGAACTAACTATGGCTACACCTTC
-,-,TRBJ2-1,TRBV11-2,CASSSEGRSYNEQFF,TGTGCCAGCAGCTCAGAGGGGAGGTCCTACAATGAGCAGTTCTTC
-,TRBD1,TRBJ2-3,TRBV19,CASSPGTGGTDTQYF,TGTGCCAGTAGCCCCGGGACAGGGGGCACAGATACGCAGTATTTT
-,-,TRBJ2-1,TRBV13,CASSGNSVYNEQFF,TGTGCCAGCAGCGGTAATAGCGTCTACAATGAGCAGTTCTTC
-,-,TRBJ2-7,TRBV19,CASSIWGHEQYF,TGTGCCAGTAGTATCTGGGGCCACGAGCAGTACTTC
-,TRBD1,TRBJ1-2,TRBV19,CASSILNRGDYGYTF,TGTGCCAGTAGTATTCTTAACAGGGGAGACTATGGCTACACCTTC
-,TRBD1,TRBJ2-1,TRBV11-3,CASSLELGTGPQFF,TGTGCCAGCAGCTTAGAGCTCGGGACAGGGCCTCAGTTCTTC
-,TRBD1,TRBJ2-7,TRBV5-4,CASSSYGQGNEQYF,TGTGCCAGCAGCTCGTACGGACAGGGGAACGAGCAGTACTTC
once,TRBD2,TRBJ2-5,TRBV7-2,CASSLGLAGGGTQYF,TGTGCCAGCAGCTTGGGACTAGCGGGAGGTGGGACCCAGTACTTC
-,-,TRBJ1-4,TRBV30,CAWSAPTVTGEKLFF,TGTGCCTGGAGTGCCCCCACAGTTACAGGCGAAAAACTGTTTTTT
-,-,TRBJ1-1,TRBV29-1,CSVEDQGTEAFF,TGCAGCGTTGAAGATCAGGGGACTGAAGCTTTCTTT
-,TRBD1,TRBJ2-3,TRBV25-1,CASSEPGGRTDTQYF,TGTGCCAGCAGTGAGCCAGGGGGCCGCACAGATACGCAGTATTTT
-,-,TRBJ2-7,TRBV5-8,CASSPGTRTSYEQYF,TGTGCCAGCAGTCCGGGGACAAGAACCTCCTACGAGCAGTACTTC
-,-,TRBJ2-3,TRBV18,CASSPGLPTDTQYF,TGTGCCAGCTCACCGGGACTCCCAACTGATACGCAGTATTTT
-,-,TRBJ1-6,TRBV3-1/TRBV3-2,CASSRGREPNSPLHF,TGTGCCAGCAGCCGGGGGAGGGAACCCAATTCACCCCTCCACTTT
-,-,TRBJ2-4,TRBV30,CAWSIGLAKNIQYF,TGTGCCTGGAGTATTGGCCTAGCCAAAAACATTCAGTACTTC
-,-,TRBJ2-1,TRBV3-1/TRBV3-2,CASSQGCGSSDENEQFF,TGTGCCAGCAGCCAGGGCTGTGGGTCTAGCGATGAGAATGAGCAGTTCTTC
-,-,TRBJ2-3,TRBV30,CAWSVGGVGTDTQYF,TGTGCCTGGAGTGTCGGGGGAGTCGGCACAGATACGCAGTATTTT
-,TRBD2,TRBJ2-7,TRBV11-2,CASSGRQREGPLYEQYF,TGTGCCAGCAGCGGGAGGCAGCGGGAGGGACCCCTATACGAGCAGTACTTC
once,-,TRBJ1-1,TRBV10-3,CAGGGNPNTEAFF,TGTGCCGGCGGGGGTAACCCCAACACTGAAGCTTTCTTT
-,TRBD2,TRBJ2-3,TRBV30,CAWLDGGSKDTQYF,TGTGCCTGGCTCGACGGCGGGAGCAAAGATACGCAGTATTTT
-,-,TRBJ2-1,TRBV7-9,CAGRPGHYNEQFF,TGTGCCGGCCGACCGGGACACTACAATGAGCAGTTCTTC
-,TRBD2,TRBJ2-7,TRBV10-3,CAIAAREGQSYEQYF,TGTGCCATAGCTGCCCGGGAGGGCCAATCGTACGAGCAGTACTTC
-,-,TRBJ2-7,TRBV9,CASSGRGTYEQYF,TGTGCCAGCAGCGGGCGGGGTACCTACGAGCAGTACTTC